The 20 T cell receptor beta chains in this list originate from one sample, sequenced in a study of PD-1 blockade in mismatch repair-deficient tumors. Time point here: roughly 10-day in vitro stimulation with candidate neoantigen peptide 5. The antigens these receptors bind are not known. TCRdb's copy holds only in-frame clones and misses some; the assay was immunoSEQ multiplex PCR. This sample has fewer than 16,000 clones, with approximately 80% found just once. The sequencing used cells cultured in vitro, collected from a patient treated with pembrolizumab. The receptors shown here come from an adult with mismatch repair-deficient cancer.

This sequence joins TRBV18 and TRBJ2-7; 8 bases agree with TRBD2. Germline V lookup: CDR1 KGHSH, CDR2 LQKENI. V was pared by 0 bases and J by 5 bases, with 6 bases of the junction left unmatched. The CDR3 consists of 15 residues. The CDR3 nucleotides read TGTGCCAGCTCACCACCAGGACGGGAGGGCCACGAGCAGTACTTC. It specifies CASSPPGREGHEQYF.

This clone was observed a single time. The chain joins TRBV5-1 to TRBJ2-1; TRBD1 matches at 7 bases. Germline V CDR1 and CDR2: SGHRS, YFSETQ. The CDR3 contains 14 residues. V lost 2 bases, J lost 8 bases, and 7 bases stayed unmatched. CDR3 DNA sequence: TGCGCCAGCAGCTTCGATCGAGGGGGCGATGAGCAGTTCTTC. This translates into CASSFDRGGDEQFF.

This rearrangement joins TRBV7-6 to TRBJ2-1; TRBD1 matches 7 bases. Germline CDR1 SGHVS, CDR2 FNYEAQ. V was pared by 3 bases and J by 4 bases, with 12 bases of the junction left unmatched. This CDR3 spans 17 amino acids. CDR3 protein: CASSFGDRYSHYNEQFF. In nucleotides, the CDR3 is TGTGCCAGCAGCTTCGGGGACAGATACTCACATTACAATGAGCAGTTCTTC.

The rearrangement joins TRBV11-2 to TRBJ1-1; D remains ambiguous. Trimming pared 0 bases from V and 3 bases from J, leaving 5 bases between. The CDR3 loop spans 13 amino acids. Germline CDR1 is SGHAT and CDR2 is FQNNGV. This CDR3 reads CASSLDSYTEAFF. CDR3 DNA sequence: TGTGCCAGCAGCTTAGACAGCTACACTGAAGCTTTCTTT.

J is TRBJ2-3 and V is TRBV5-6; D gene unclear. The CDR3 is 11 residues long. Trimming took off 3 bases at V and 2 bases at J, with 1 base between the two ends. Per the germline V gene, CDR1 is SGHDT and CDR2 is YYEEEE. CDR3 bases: TGTGCCAGCAGCTCCACAGATACGCAGTATTTT. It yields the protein CASSSTDTQYF. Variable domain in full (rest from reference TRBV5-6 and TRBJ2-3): DAGVTQSPTHLIKTRGQQVTLRCSPKSGHDTVSWYQQALGQGPQFIFQYYEEEERQRGNFPDRFSGHQFPNYSSELNVNALLLGDSALYLCASSSTDTQYFGPGTRLTVL.

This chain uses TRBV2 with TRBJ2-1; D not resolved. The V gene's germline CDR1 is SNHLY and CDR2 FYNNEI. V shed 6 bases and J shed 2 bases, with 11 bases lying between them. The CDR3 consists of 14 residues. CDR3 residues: CASREQLTYNEQFF. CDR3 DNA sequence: TGTGCCAGCAGGGAACAGCTGACCTACAATGAGCAGTTCTTC.

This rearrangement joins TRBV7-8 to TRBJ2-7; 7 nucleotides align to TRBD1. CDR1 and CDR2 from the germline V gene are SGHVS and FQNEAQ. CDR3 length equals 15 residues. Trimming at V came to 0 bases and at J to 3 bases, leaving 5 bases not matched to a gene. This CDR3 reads CASSLAFGTDYEQYF. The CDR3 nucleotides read TGTGCCAGCAGCTTAGCCTTCGGGACAGACTACGAGCAGTACTTC.

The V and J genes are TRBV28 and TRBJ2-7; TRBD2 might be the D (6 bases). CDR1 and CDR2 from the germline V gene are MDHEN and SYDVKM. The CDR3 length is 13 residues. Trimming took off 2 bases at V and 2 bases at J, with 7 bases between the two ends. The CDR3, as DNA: TGTGCCAGCAGTTTAGGGACTGCCTACGAGCAGTACTTC. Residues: CASSLGTAYEQYF.

CDR3 protein: CASSLSAIAKNIQYF. The CDR3 DNA sequence: TGTGCCAGCAGTTTAAGCGCTATAGCCAAAAACATTCAGTACTTC. J is TRBJ2-4 and V is TRBV27, with unresolved D. V was clipped by 2 bases and J by 0 bases, with 8 bases between them. This CDR3 is 15 amino acids long. The germline gives CDR1 MNHEY, CDR2 SMNVEV (reference sequence).

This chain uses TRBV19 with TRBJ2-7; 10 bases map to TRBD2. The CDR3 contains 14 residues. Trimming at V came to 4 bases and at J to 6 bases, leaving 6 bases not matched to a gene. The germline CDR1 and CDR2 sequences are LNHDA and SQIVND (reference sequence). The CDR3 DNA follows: TGTGCCAGTAGTACCCTAGCGGGAGCACTCGAGCAGTACTTC. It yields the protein CASSTLAGALEQYF.

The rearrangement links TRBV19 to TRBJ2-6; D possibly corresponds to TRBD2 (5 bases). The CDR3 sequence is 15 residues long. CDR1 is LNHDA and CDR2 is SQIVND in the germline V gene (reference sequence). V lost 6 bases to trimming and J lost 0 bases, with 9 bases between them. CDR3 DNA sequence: TGTGCCAGTAGCCGAGGGTACTCTGGGGCCAACGTCCTGACTTTC. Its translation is CASSRGYSGANVLTF.

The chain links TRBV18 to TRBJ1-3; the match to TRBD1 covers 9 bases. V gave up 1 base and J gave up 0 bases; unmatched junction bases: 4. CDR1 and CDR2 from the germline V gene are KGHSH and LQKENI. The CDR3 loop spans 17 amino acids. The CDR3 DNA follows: TGTGCCAGCTCACCACTGGGACAGGGAAACTCTGGAAACACCATATATTTT. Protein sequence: CASSPLGQGNSGNTIYF.

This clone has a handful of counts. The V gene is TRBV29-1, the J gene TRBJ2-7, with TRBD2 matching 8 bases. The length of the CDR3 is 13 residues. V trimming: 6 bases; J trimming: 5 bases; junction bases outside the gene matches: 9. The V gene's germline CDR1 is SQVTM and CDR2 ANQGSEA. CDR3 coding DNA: TGCAGCGTGCGAAGCGGGAGCTGGAACGAGCAGTACTTC. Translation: CSVRSGSWNEQYF.

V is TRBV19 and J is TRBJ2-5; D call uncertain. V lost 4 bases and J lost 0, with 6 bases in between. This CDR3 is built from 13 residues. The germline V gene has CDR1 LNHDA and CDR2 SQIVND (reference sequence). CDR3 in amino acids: CASSKTYQETQYF. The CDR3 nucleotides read TGTGCCAGTAGTAAGACGTACCAAGAGACCCAGTACTTC.

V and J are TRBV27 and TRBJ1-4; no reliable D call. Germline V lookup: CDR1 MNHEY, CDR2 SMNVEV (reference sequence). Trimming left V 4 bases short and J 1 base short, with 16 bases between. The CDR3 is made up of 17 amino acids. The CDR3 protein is CASSSLVARGTNEKLFF. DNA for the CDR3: TGTGCCAGCAGTTCCCTGGTCGCGAGAGGAACTAATGAAAAACTGTTTTTT.

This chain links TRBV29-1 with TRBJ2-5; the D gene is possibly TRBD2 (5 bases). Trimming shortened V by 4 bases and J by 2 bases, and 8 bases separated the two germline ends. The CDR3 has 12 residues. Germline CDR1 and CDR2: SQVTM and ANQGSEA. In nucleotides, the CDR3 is TGCAGCGTTGCACCGGGACAAGAGACCCAGTACTTC. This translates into CSVAPGQETQYF.

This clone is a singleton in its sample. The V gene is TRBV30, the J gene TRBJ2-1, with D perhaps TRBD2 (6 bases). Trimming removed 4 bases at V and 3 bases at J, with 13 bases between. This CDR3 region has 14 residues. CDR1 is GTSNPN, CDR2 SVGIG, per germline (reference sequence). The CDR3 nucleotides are TGTGCCTGGAACCGTCCGGGAGACTACAATGAGCAGTTCTTC. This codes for CAWNRPGDYNEQFF. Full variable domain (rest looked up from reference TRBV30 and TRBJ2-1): SQTIHQWPATLVQPVGSPLSLECTVEGTSNPNLYWYRQAAGRGLQLLFYSVGIGQISSEVPQNLSASRPQDRQFILSSKKLLLSDSGFYLCAWNRPGDYNEQFFGPGTRLTVL.

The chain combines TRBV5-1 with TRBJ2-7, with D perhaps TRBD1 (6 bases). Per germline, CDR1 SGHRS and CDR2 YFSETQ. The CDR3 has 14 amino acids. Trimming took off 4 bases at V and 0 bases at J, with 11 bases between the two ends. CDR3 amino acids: CASSEGQISYEQYF. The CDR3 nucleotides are TGCGCCAGCAGCGAAGGACAGATCTCCTACGAGCAGTACTTC.

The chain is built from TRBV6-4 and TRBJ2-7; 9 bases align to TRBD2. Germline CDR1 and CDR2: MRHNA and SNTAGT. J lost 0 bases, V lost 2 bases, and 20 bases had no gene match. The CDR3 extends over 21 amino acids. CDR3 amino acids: CASSDPPKPRREGPLSYEQYF. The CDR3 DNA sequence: TGTGCCAGCAGTGACCCACCCAAGCCGCGGCGGGAGGGCCCCCTCTCCTACGAGCAGTACTTC.

The CDR3: CASSRGTGRNEKLFF. CDR3 DNA sequence: TGTGCCAGCTCACGTGGGACAGGTCGTAATGAAAAACTGTTTTTT. The genes are TRBV18 and TRBJ1-4, with 8 bases fitting TRBD1. J lost 4 bases, V lost 4 bases, and 5 bases had no gene match. CDR3 length: 15 residues. Germline values: CDR1 KGHSH, CDR2 LQKENI. Using reference TRBV18 and TRBJ1-4 for the parts outside the CDR3, the full variable domain is NAGVMQNPRHLVRRRGQEARLRCSPMKGHSHVYWYRQLPEEGLKFMVYLQKENIIDESGMPKERFSAEFPKEGPSILRIQQVVRGDSAAYFCASSRGTGRNEKLFFGSGTQLSVL.